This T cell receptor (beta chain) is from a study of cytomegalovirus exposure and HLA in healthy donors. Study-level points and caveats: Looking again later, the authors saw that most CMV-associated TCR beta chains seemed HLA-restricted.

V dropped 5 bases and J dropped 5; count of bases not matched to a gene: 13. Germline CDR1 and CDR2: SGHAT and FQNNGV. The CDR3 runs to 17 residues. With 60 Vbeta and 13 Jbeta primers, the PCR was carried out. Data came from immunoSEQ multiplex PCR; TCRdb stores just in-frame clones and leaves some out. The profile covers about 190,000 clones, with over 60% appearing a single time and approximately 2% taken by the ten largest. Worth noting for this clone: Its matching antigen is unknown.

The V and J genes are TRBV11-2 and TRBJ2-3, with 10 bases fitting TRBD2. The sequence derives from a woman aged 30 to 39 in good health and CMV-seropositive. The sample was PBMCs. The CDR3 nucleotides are TGTGCCAGCAGCCCAGGGGGGGCTAGCGGGAGAAGAGATACGCAGTATTTT. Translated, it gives CASSPGGASGRRDTQYF.